This T cell receptor beta chain was documented in a study of patients and donors after allogeneic stem cell transplantation. The germline V gene encodes CDR1 DFQATT and CDR2 SNEGSKA (reference sequence). The length of the CDR3 is 15 residues. The V end lost 2 bases, the J end lost 0 bases, and 13 bases lay between the germline ends. MiXCR was run by TCRdb on the RT-PCR reads, yielding one entry per CDR3 protein. The table lists about a million distinct CDR3 sequences, about a sixth of them singletons. The sequenced material came from blood, either unsorted or a sorted T cell fraction (not recorded which). This sequence joins TRBV20-1 and TRBJ1-1; weak D call: TRBD1 (5 bases). The receptor comes from a human donor who was either an allogeneic HSCT recipient or a stem cell or donor lymphocyte infusion donor (not recorded which). It is not recorded whose cells these are; they may come from a transplant donor. CDR3 DNA sequence: TGCAGTGCTAGAAGGGGTTCCAAGGTGAACACTGAAGCTTTCTTT. Residues: CSARRGSKVNTEAFF.